Presented here are 20 T cell receptor beta chains from one specimen sequenced in a study of lymphopenia after photon versus proton radiotherapy. The assay was immunoSEQ multiplex PCR, and TCRdb's table has in-frame clones only and misses some. The top ten clones hold approximately 9.4% of a sample with about 22,000 clones, roughly 91% of them seen once. This material consisted of peripheral blood, taken from a patient treated with proton-based radiotherapy. The receptor set was obtained from a woman aged 70-85 years with pancreatic cancer. Some clones in this sample may be carry-over from other donors' samples.

The chain employs TRBV6-1 and TRBJ1-4; tentative D call: TRBD1 (5 bases). This CDR3 spans 12 amino acids. Between the trimmed V and J ends, which lost 6 bases and 8 bases, there was a span of 10 bases. CDR1 is MNHNS and CDR2 is SASEGT in the germline V gene. The CDR3 reads CASSEWGEKLFF. CDR3 in DNA: TGTGCCAGCAGCGAGTGGGGGGAAAAACTGTTTTTT.

Note on this clone: Sequence at one end of the junction differs from germline and may be a read error. V is TRBV20-1 and J is TRBJ1-1, with 8 bases aligning to TRBD1. The CDR3 sequence is 10 residues long. Germline-derived CDR1 and CDR2 are DFQATT and SNEGSKA (reference sequence). CDR3 region: CSAREDRAVF. The DNA of the CDR3 is TGCAGTGCTAGGGAGGACAGGGCGGTCTTT.

This chain uses TRBV5-1 with TRBJ2-5; TRBD1 aligns across 8 bases. This CDR3 comprises 16 residues. Looked up from germline, CDR1 is SGHRS and CDR2 is YFSETQ. Germline trimming cut 4 bases from V and 0 bases from J; bases unmatched to any gene: 8. CDR3 residues: CASSPGTGGYQETQYF. The CDR3 nucleotides read TGCGCCAGCAGCCCGGGGACAGGAGGGTACCAAGAGACCCAGTACTTC.

V gene TRBV5-1 combines with J gene TRBJ2-2, with D perhaps TRBD1 (7 bases). The CDR3 extends over 16 amino acids. Germline V lookup: CDR1 SGHRS, CDR2 YFSETQ. Trimming took off 3 bases at V and 4 bases at J, with 16 bases between the two ends. The CDR3 reads CASSWGDSVFTGELFF. CDR3 sequence (DNA): TGCGCCAGCAGCTGGGGGGACAGTGTATTCACCGGGGAGCTGTTTTTT.

This sequence joins TRBV4-1 and TRBJ2-7, with TRBD2 matching 7 bases. The CDR3 is made up of 18 amino acids. The V gene's germline CDR1 is MGHRA and CDR2 YSYEKL. V trimming: 0 bases; J trimming: 2 bases; junction bases outside the gene matches: 13. The CDR3 is CASSQDWGGAGKPYEQYF. CDR3 in DNA: TGCGCCAGCAGCCAAGATTGGGGCGGAGCGGGAAAACCCTACGAGCAGTACTTC.

This clone was counted once. The chain recombines TRBV6-1 with TRBJ1-5; the D is unclear. V lost 0 bases, J lost 6 bases, and 15 bases lay in between. This CDR3 region has 16 residues. The V gene's germline CDR1 is MNHNS and CDR2 SASEGT. CDR3 region: CASSEALGIGIQPQHF. The CDR3, as DNA: TGTGCCAGCAGTGAAGCACTTGGGATTGGCATTCAGCCCCAGCATTTT.

This clone was observed once. CDR3 in DNA: TGTGCCAGCAGTTTAGGCGGGACAGGGGGTAACTATGGCTACACCTTC. Residues: CASSLGGTGGNYGYTF. The chain joins TRBV28 to TRBJ1-2, with 11 bases that match TRBD1. Germline lookup yields CDR1 MDHEN and CDR2 SYDVKM. Trimming took 2 bases from V and 1 from J; bases not matched to a gene: 3. CDR3 length equals 16 residues.

V and J are TRBV5-1 and TRBJ1-5, with D unresolved. Germline loops: CDR1 SGHRS, CDR2 YFSETQ. The V end lost 7 bases, the J end lost 1 base, and 9 bases lay between the germline ends. CDR3 size: 13 residues. Here the CDR3 reads CASARDSNQPQHF. As DNA, the CDR3 is TGCGCCAGCGCACGAGACAGCAATCAGCCCCAGCATTTT.

The gene calls are TRBV5-1 and TRBJ2-2; D is unclear. Germline V lookup: CDR1 SGHRS, CDR2 YFSETQ. V was pared by 3 bases and J by 5 bases, with 11 bases between. The CDR3 totals 14 residues. CDR3 DNA: TGCGCCAGCAGCTGGGAAGGGAATACCGGGGAGCTGTTTTTT. It encodes CASSWEGNTGELFF. Drawing the rest from reference TRBV5-1 and TRBJ2-2, the complete variable domain is KAGVTQTPRYLIKTRGQQVTLSCSPISGHRSVSWYQQTPGQGLQFLFEYFSETQRNKGNFPGRFSGRQFSNSRSEMNVSTLELGDSALYLCASSWEGNTGELFFGEGSRLTVL.

The chain uses TRBV5-4 and TRBJ2-5; 8 bases are a match to TRBD2. Germline V gives CDR1 SGHNT, CDR2 YYREEE (reference sequence). The CDR3 sequence is 14 residues long. With V trimmed by 4 bases and J by 5 bases, 7 bases remained unmatched. CDR3 coding DNA: TGTGCCAGCAGCCCGGGACTAGGGTTGGAGACCCAGTACTTC. Translating it yields CASSPGLGLETQYF.

The genes are TRBV4-2 and TRBJ1-6; 10 nucleotides align to TRBD1. Germline values: CDR1 LGHNA, CDR2 YNFKEQ. With V trimmed by 3 bases and J by 5 bases, 1 base remained unmatched. This CDR3 comprises 15 residues. The CDR3 DNA reads as TGTGCCAGCAGCCAGGGGACAGGGGATAATTCACCCCTCCACTTT. It translates to CASSQGTGDNSPLHF.

The chain couples TRBV7-9 to TRBJ1-2; TRBD1 matches 7 bases. This CDR3 has 13 residues. V was clipped by 4 bases and J by 3 bases; unmatched bases: 2. The germline gives CDR1 SEHNR, CDR2 FQNEAQ (reference sequence). In DNA form, the CDR3 reads TGTGCCAGCAGCTCGGGGACAGACTATGGCTACACCTTC. It specifies CASSSGTDYGYTF. Combining the CDR3 with reference TRBV7-9 and TRBJ1-2 gives the whole variable domain DTGVSQNPRHKITKRGQNVTFRCDPISEHNRLYWYRQTLGQGPEFLTYFQNEAQLEKSRLLSDRFSAERPKGSFSTLEIQRTEQGDSAMYLCASSSGTDYGYTFGSGTRLTVV.

The chain employs TRBV6-1 and TRBJ2-7; D unclear. V lost 3 bases and J 2 bases, leaving 11 bases between the germline ends. Germline CDR1 reads MNHNS; CDR2 reads SASEGT. The CDR3 totals 14 residues. The CDR3 reads CASSEVGFTYEQYF. CDR3 bases: TGTGCCAGCAGTGAGGTTGGGTTTACCTACGAGCAGTACTTC.

The CDR3 region is CASSEALGEGGYTF. CDR3 nucleotide sequence: TGTGCCAGCAGTGAAGCGCTCGGGGAAGGAGGCTACACCTTC. V usage is TRBV2 and J usage is TRBJ1-2, with D uncertain. Trimming removed 0 bases at V and 8 bases at J, with 13 bases between. Germline-derived CDR1 and CDR2 are SNHLY and FYNNEI. The CDR3 runs 14 residues.

The chain couples TRBV28 to TRBJ2-7, with D tentatively TRBD2 (7 bases). The CDR3 sequence is 12 residues long. Germline CDR1 reads MDHEN; CDR2 reads SYDVKM. V was trimmed by 11 bases and J by 0 bases, leaving 11 bases between them. CDR3 coding DNA: TGTGCCGGGGGGGCGAGCTCCTACGAGCAGTACTTC. Its protein product is CAGGASSYEQYF. Full variable domain (rest looked up from reference TRBV28 and TRBJ2-7): DVKVTQSSRYLVKRTGEKVFLECVQDMDHENMFWYRQDPGLGLRLIYFSYDVKMKEKGDIPEGYSVSREKKERFSLILESASTNQTSMYLCAGGASSYEQYFGPGTRLTVT.

The chain uses TRBV5-5 and TRBJ1-6, with D maybe TRBD1 (5 bases). CDR3 length equals 13 residues. The germline gives CDR1 SGHKS, CDR2 YYEKEE (reference sequence). V was shortened by 0 bases and J by 7 bases, with 5 bases between the two germline ends. CDR3 amino acids: CASSLGQNSPLHF. CDR3 nucleotide sequence: TGTGCCAGCAGCTTGGGACAGAATTCACCCCTCCACTTT.

This chain uses TRBV11-3 with TRBJ2-7; 9 bases line up with TRBD1. Losses at the gene ends were 0 bases for V and 6 bases for J; bases not matched to a gene: 18. Germline CDR1 and CDR2: SGHNT and YENEEA. The CDR3 spans 19 residues. The DNA for the CDR3 is TGTGCCAGCAGCTTAGAGGGGGAGGTAGACACCGGGACAGGGATCGAGCAGTACTTC. Protein product: CASSLEGEVDTGTGIEQYF.

J is TRBJ2-3 and V is TRBV10-3, with TRBD1 as a possible D gene (6 bases). CDR1 is ENHRY and CDR2 is SYGVKD in the germline V gene. Trimming removed 9 bases at V and 0 bases at J, with 13 bases between. The CDR3 totals 14 residues. The chain's CDR3 is CAIQGRSSTDTQYF. CDR3 nucleotide sequence: TGTGCCATTCAGGGGCGTTCTAGCACAGATACGCAGTATTTT.

The genes are TRBV4-1 and TRBJ2-2, with D possibly being TRBD1 (7 bases). Germline CDR1 and CDR2: MGHRA and YSYEKL. The CDR3 runs to 16 residues. The ends were cut back, 4 bases at V and 2 bases at J, with 14 bases in the middle. DNA of the CDR3: TGCGCCAGCAGCCTAATGACAGGGACTAACACCGGGGAGCTGTTTTTT. This encodes CASSLMTGTNTGELFF.

This clone has a single count. This chain uses TRBV19 with TRBJ1-2, with 8 bases lining up with TRBD1. Unmatched junction bases numbered 10, after V lost 7 bases and J lost 0 bases. Germline CDR1 and CDR2: LNHDA and SQIVND (reference sequence). This CDR3 comprises 16 residues. For the CDR3, the DNA is TGTGCCAGTACCCAATCACCGGGACAGGCTAACTATGGCTACACCTTC. This gives the protein CASTQSPGQANYGYTF.